This T cell receptor beta chain appears in the sequencing data of a study of cytomegalovirus exposure and HLA in healthy donors (dated by TCRdb to the late 2010s). General notes on the study: The roughly 650 repertoires of the first cohort and the roughly 120 validation repertoires were produced on the same platform, according to a later analysis. The study was designed to test whether signatures of past pathogen exposure could be identified by cataloging public T cell receptors. A separate validation cohort of roughly 130 different subjects was used in addition to the 666-subject first cohort. To predict cytomegalovirus infection status, the study combined high-throughput TCR immunosequencing, statistical association of individual TCRs with disease status, and machine learning. Beyond this particular receptor, the publication reports: In vitro tests confirmed that three of the cytomegalovirus-associated TCR beta chains recognize cytomegalovirus antigens. The study listed 150 to 200 TCR beta chains as associated with cytomegalovirus. According to the authors, the approach could potentially be generalized to other disease states and immunological phenotypes. In a later analysis, TCRs clustered in the first cohort were found to also tend to co-occur in the roughly 120 validation repertoires, with around 94% of cluster scores above 0. A later analysis lacked HLA typing for the validation cohort, so it scored co-occurrence in that cohort across all 110 or so repertoires. While some public TCRs were present in many individuals, most TCR sequences turned up only very rarely across donors. The classifier was reported to diagnose cytomegalovirus status with high specificity and sensitivity in both the original and validation cohorts.

Libraries were constructed by the immunoSEQ multiplex PCR assay. The paper's data handling went like this. A statistical classification framework was built to diagnose cytomegalovirus status from the catalog of TCR beta chain sequences. In TCRdb, the immuneACCESS table is reduced to in-frame sequences with V and J assigned. These tables do not hold every clone; where another copy was compared, an unresolved V gene accounts for under half, and the others remain unexplained. For V, J and clone size, that table is used; D and trimming come from the DNA. This sample lists roughly 260,000 clones; approximately 90% were detected once. Roughly 2.5% of the sample comes from the top ten. From cysteine to phenylalanine, the CDR3 is 11 amino acids long. Here the CDR3 DNA is all that survives: 33 bases in frame from base 1. V sheds 1 base and J sheds 9 bases, leaving 6 bases between their ends. The germline V gene yields SGHNT for CDR1 and YENEEA for CDR2.

This clone was seen a handful of times. Its specific antigen is unknown. One base away there is no much larger clone; base qualities are not given. The donors were included in the validation cohort of over a hundred subjects, a group kept apart from the roughly 690-subject first cohort. This receptor chain uses TRBV11-3 and TRBJ1-2, with the D gene too uncertain to name. Sequencing input: PBMCs. The sequence was collected from a man aged 18 to 30 in good health and CMV-seronegative. CDR3 loop: CASSLACCYTF. The base sequence is TGTGCCAGCAGCTTAGCCTGTTGCTACACCTTC.